This is a list of T cell receptor beta chains from one sample in a study of OX40 agonist ivuxolimab in advanced cancers. Data came from immunoSEQ multiplex PCR; TCRdb stores just in-frame clones and leaves some out. The sample comprises some 64,000 clones, about 90% of which are singletons, and more than 20% rests with the top ten. The source was CD4+ or CD8+ T cells sorted from blood, collected in a trial of the OX40 agonist ivuxolimab. All receptors come from an adult with an advanced solid tumor such as melanoma, head and neck, liver or kidney cancer. CDR3s include the opening cysteine and the closing phenylalanine or tryptophan. Each record gives: CDR3 protein, V gene, clone size. The size field is filled for only some rows; it gives once, few, many or a size class.

CDR3aa: CATSRDSGVSRNEQFF
v_gene: TRBV15
abundance: NA

CDR3aa: CASSLTQDSLNQPQHF
v_gene: TRBV6-5
abundance: NA

CDR3aa: CASSLEGVNGYTF
v_gene: TRBV27
abundance: NA

CDR3aa: CASTLAWVGNEKLFF
v_gene: TRBV28
abundance: once

CDR3aa: CASSFSGLINYGYTF
v_gene: TRBV28
abundance: NA

CDR3aa: CASSKEDRKTRDSQEKLFF
v_gene: TRBV21-1
abundance: NA

CDR3aa: CASSYRTSWSTDTQYF
v_gene: TRBV6-5
abundance: once

CDR3aa: CASSPDWTYTEAFF
v_gene: TRBV28
abundance: NA

CDR3aa: CASSVNPLRTQYF
v_gene: TRBV9
abundance: NA

CDR3aa: CASSLRRINEKLFF
v_gene: TRBV4-1
abundance: once

CDR3aa: CASSSNAYREVAYGYTF
v_gene: TRBV28
abundance: NA

CDR3aa: CASSRTSGSPDTQYF
v_gene: TRBV6-1
abundance: NA

CDR3aa: CAGGWNEQYF
v_gene: TRBV30
abundance: NA

CDR3aa: CSVVGLAKNIQYF
v_gene: TRBV29-1
abundance: NA

CDR3aa: CASSDEGNQHF
v_gene: TRBV7-9
abundance: NA

CDR3aa: CAGVGGVILSGNTIYF
v_gene: TRBV30
abundance: NA

CDR3aa: CASTPPFGSQETQYF
v_gene: TRBV7-4
abundance: NA

CDR3aa: CASSPQPYGNQPQHF
v_gene: TRBV27
abundance: NA

CDR3aa: CASSLTDNQPQHF
v_gene: TRBV28
abundance: once

CDR3aa: CASSFNSYEQYF
v_gene: TRBV28
abundance: NA

CDR3aa: CASSYSGGEVYNEQFF
v_gene: TRBV6-5
abundance: NA

CDR3aa: CASSTPTGYTEAFF
v_gene: TRBV2
abundance: NA

CDR3aa: CASSVASRITDTQYF
v_gene: TRBV9
abundance: NA